This TCR beta chain was obtained from a study of early T cells in non-severe SARS-CoV-2 infection. Study-level information: With bulk RNA from unsorted whole blood as input, sequencing yielded unpaired chains. Regarding the study as a whole: Anti-spike CD8 responses were favored by VDJdb matching, which missed private and CD4 specificities.

This clonotype was counted between two and nine times. Its antigen is still unknown. Molecules of cDNA were individually given unique molecular identifiers that were attached to them. TCRdb re-derived calls from the 5' RACE reads in MiXCR, one entry per CDR3 protein. The data hold 60,000 or so distinct CDR3 sequences, with over 9.5% observed a single time. Germline-derived CDR1 and CDR2 are MGHRA and YSYEKL. There are 13 residues in the CDR3. V dropped 0 bases and J dropped 6 bases, with 6 bases sitting between them. The rearrangement links TRBV4-1 to TRBJ2-4; D is uncertain. Sample: whole blood. The receptor was derived from an adult who was a healthcare worker with PCR-confirmed SARS-CoV-2 infection or an uninfected control (not recorded which). The CDR3 here is CASSQDGINIQYF. The CDR3 coding sequence is TGCGCCAGCAGCCAAGATGGGATAAACATTCAGTACTTC.